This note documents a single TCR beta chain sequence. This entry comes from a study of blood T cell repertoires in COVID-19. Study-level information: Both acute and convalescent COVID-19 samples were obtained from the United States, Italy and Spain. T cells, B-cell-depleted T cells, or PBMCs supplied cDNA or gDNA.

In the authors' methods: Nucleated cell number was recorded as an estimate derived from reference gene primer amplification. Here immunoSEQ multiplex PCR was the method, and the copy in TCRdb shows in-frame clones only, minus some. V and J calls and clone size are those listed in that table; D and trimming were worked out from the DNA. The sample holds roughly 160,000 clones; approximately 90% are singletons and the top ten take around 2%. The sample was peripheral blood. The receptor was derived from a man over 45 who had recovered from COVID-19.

The CDR3 nucleotides are TGTGCCAGCTCACCAAACACCTACGAGCAGTACTTC. It specifies CASSPNTYEQYF. The rearrangement links TRBV18 to TRBJ2-7, with D unclear. The germline V and J ends were trimmed by 2 bases and 2 bases, with 4 bases remaining between them. The germline CDR1 and CDR2 sequences are KGHSH and LQKENI. This CDR3 spans 12 amino acids.